This is a list of T cell receptor beta chains from one sample in a study of T-cell reconstitution after alpha-beta-depleted transplantation in children. A single record per CDR3 protein comes from TCRdb applying MiXCR to the PCR reads. The sample gives roughly 500,000 distinct CDR3 sequences, about 31% of which show up once; roughly 2.5% is in the top ten. The input for sequencing was PBMCs from the stem cell graft donor, taken from the stem cell graft. The receptors derive from a human donor who donated a stem cell graft to a child with aplastic anemia. Each CDR3 is given without its conserved first and last residue. A D gene is named only where the DNA matches it firmly.

TRBV29-1 . SASGGYT
TRBV20-1 . SARDFVGSDTEAF
TRBV29-1 . SVGDLSNYGYT
TRBV5-1 . ASSRDRDPGYEQY
TRBV12-3/TRBV12-4 . ASSPSQLSNQPQH
TRBV20-1 . SARGGLMDTQY
TRBV24-1 TRBD1 ATSGSGQVIPGANVLT
TRBV20-1 . SARLPNTGELF
TRBV12-3/TRBV12-4 . ASSLGQYLPYEQY
TRBV7-9 . ASSLWGSETQY
TRBV5-1 . ASSLAHTKETQY
TRBV18 . ASSQGQFYGYT
TRBV20-1 TRBD1 SARDFSVGQGSVNEQF
TRBV12-3/TRBV12-4 . ASSGARYTQY
TRBV4-3 TRBD2 ASSQELAGVRGQF
TRBV7-6 . ASSPRPGSGHNEQF
TRBV12-3/TRBV12-4 . ASSNGVDTEAF
TRBV11-3 TRBD1 ASSRPGQGTVGEQF
TRBV4-3 . ASSQQISANEQF
TRBV9 . ASSSRTEYNEQF
TRBV18 . ASSPGVNEQY
TRBV27 . ASSRTWSSSGNTIY
TRBV5-1 TRBD2 ASSFVTTSGIRNEQF
TRBV5-1 TRBD1 ASSATGTDTGELF
TRBV10-3 . ASREEVSYGYT
TRBV29-1 TRBD1 SVGMGQETPLH
TRBV24-1 TRBD2 ATSDVHSAGGFNEQF
TRBV4-3 . ASSRAGNTEAF
TRBV5-6 TRBD1 ASSQNRGFVSPLH
TRBV20-1 . SARDGGTRMGYT
TRBV4-3 . ASSHRLNTEAF
TRBV20-1 TRBD2 SARTSGRVTGELF
TRBV3-1 . ASSQEFWGSYEQY
TRBV6-1 . ASSSRGRVTQPQH
TRBV7-2 . ASSWYRRNNYGYT
TRBV7-8 TRBD1 ASGQGLRRYNEQF
TRBV12-3/TRBV12-4 TRBD1 ASSLLQGAGNTIY
TRBV5-6 TRBD1 ASSHRQGSSYEQY
TRBV6-2/TRBV6-3 . ASSFTRGVGTEAF
TRBV5-6 . ASSLVQGNEQF
TRBV6-1 . ASSRNRDRIYGYT
TRBV28 TRBD1 ASSSWTGGVYEQY
TRBV5-1 TRBD2 ARKIAGVINEQF
TRBV20-1 . SAWLANTQY
TRBV19 . ASSAAGPHGEKLF
TRBV5-1 TRBD2 ASSLGASGGQETQY
TRBV20-1 TRBD2 SARRASGGNYNEQF
TRBV12-3/TRBV12-4 . ASSPLRDMNTEAF
TRBV24-1 . AARGNTGELF
TRBV24-1 TRBD1 ATSDSGTGGWGEQF
TRBV19 . ASTDGLLDSGYT
TRBV5-1 . ASSLEGQGLTGELF
TRBV25-1 TRBD1 ASRRDRNYGYT
TRBV18 . ASSPLPLSGTEAF